This T cell receptor beta chain was sequenced for a study of cytomegalovirus exposure and HLA in healthy donors. Overall study results and limits: A later analysis linked a missense variant in DCLRE1C to the trimming of TCR beta V and J genes.

A word on this clone: Its antigen is undetermined.

PCR involved 60 Vbeta and 13 Jbeta primers. The protocol was immunoSEQ multiplex PCR, while the TCRdb copy is restricted to in-frame clones and leaves out a portion. The table lists about 170,000 clones, approximately 85% of them singletons. CDR1 is MDHEN and CDR2 is SYDVKM in the germline V gene. The CDR3 spans 17 residues. Unmatched junction bases numbered 7, after V lost 0 bases and J lost 0 bases. The clonotype was recovered from a man aged 30-40 years in good health and CMV-seropositive. Sequencing used PBMCs. This chain links TRBV28 with TRBJ1-2, with TRBD1 matching over 7 bases. The CDR3 protein is CASSLWTGQTTNYGYTF. Here the CDR3 DNA reads TGTGCCAGCAGTTTATGGACGGGACAGACGACTAACTATGGCTACACCTTC.